This T cell receptor (beta chain) was obtained from a study of breast tumors, draining lymph nodes, adjacent tissues. Study findings and constraints: Luminal-like breast cancer showed significantly higher tumor–nontumor repertoire similarity than basal-like. Data only fit, rather than demonstrated, lymph node origin of most tumor T cells. The data were judged consistent with most tumor T cells coming from lymph node and expanding in tumor. Compared with lymph nodes, tumors were less diverse; compared with nontumor tissue, more.

TCRdb used MiXCR to reprocess the multiplex PCR reads, holding one entry per CDR3 protein. The data hold 140,000 to 150,000 distinct CDR3 sequences, with approximately 32% observed a single time. The lymph nodes were axillary draining lymph nodes from breast cancer patients. This clonotype was seen ten or more times. Its antigen is not identified. The germline gives CDR1 MNHEY, CDR2 SVGAGI. The CDR3 totals 17 residues. V was trimmed by 2 bases and J by 0 bases, leaving 14 bases between them. The receptor was isolated from a female donor with breast cancer. Some clones in this sample may be carry-over from other donors' samples. The chain has TRBV6-5 and TRBJ1-5; D may be TRBD1 (5 bases). Specimen: axillary lymph node tissue. CDR3 sequence reads: CASSYHHPTVSNQPQHF. The CDR3 DNA sequence: TGTGCCAGCAGTTACCACCACCCGACAGTTAGCAATCAGCCCCAGCATTTT.